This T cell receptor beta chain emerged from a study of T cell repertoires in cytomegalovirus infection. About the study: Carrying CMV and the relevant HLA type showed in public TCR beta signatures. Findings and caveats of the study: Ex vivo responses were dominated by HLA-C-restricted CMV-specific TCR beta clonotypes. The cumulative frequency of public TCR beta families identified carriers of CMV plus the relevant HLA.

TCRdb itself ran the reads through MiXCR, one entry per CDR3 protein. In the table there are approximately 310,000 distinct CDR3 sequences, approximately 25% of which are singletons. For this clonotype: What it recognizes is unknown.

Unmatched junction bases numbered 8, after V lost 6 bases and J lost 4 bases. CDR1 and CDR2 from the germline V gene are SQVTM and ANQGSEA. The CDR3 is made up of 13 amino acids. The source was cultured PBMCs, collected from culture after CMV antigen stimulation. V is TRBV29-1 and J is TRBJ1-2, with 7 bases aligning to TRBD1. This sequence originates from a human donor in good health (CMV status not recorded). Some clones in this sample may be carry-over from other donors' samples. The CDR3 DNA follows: TGCAGCGTGCTTGGGACAGAGTCCTATGGCTACACCTTC. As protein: CSVLGTESYGYTF.